This TCR beta chain emerged from a study of vaccination effects on CD4 cells after COVID-19. Study results and caveats: Convalescent patients were scarce, and early post-infection timepoints were absent. At late timepoints after vaccination, vaccine- and infection-induced clones shrank markedly.

Before sequencing took place, the ViraFEST assay used viral peptide pools to expand antigen-specific CD4+ T cells. Subsequent to roughly 9 days of culture, CD4+ T cells were isolated. All participants had two doses of either the BNT162b2 or mRNA-1273 vaccine. Negative nucleocapsid antibody tests before and after vaccination confirmed no previous SARS-CoV-2 infection. Half the medium was replaced with IL-2 medium on days 3 and 7. Only in-frame clones appear in the TCRdb table, and some are missing; sequencing was by immunoSEQ multiplex PCR. The table records 70,000 to 95,000 clones, over 75% of them present only once. Germline V gives CDR1 SGDLS, CDR2 YYNGEE. The V end lost 1 base, the J end lost 4 bases, and 9 bases lay between the germline ends. The CDR3 spans 14 residues. Comment on this clone: Its antigen is as yet unknown.

The chain carries TRBV9 and TRBJ1-3; perhaps TRBD1 as D (5 bases). The source is a human donor who received a COVID-19 vaccine. Sample: CD4+ T cells from PBMCs cultured with HCoV-OC43 spike peptides, taken after COVID-19 vaccination. Subset specified: HCoV-OC43 spike overlapping peptide pool stimulation. The CDR3 loop is CASSVWAGGNTIYF. The CDR3 nucleotides read TGTGCCAGCAGCGTATGGGCAGGGGGAAACACCATATATTTT.